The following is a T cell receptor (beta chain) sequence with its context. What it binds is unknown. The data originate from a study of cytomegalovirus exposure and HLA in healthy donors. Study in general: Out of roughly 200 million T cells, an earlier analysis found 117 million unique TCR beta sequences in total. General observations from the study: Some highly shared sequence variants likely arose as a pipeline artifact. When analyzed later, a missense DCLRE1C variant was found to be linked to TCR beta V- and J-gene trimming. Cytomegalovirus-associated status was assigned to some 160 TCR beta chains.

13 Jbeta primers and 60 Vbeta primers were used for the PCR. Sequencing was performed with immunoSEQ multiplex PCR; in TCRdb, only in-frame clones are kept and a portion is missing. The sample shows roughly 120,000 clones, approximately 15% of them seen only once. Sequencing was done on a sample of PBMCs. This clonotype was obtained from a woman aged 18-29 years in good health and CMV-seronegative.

The CDR3 protein is CASSSSGLNTGELFF. The CDR3 nucleotides read TGTGCCAGCAGCTCCTCGGGACTGAACACCGGGGAGCTGTTTTTT. The chain couples TRBV28 to TRBJ2-2; tentative D call: TRBD2 (6 bases). The length of the CDR3 is 15 residues. V was pared by 6 bases and J by 1 base, with 12 bases between. Germline V gene sequence: CDR1 MDHEN, CDR2 SYDVKM.